The 3 T cell receptor beta chains presented below share a single source sample, sequenced in a study of response to subunit inactivated influenza vaccine. TCRdb passed the RT-PCR reads through MiXCR, listing each CDR3 protein once. The table records hundreds of thousands of distinct CDR3 sequences, roughly 14% of them present only once. Source: PBMCs from blood, taken approximately 13 days after vaccination. These receptors all stem from a man in his forties or fifties who received an inactivated influenza vaccine.

This clonotype showed up just a few times. The gene calls are TRBV6-5 and TRBJ2-5; 10 bases match TRBD2. Germline V lookup: CDR1 MNHEY, CDR2 SVGAGI. This CDR3 region has 16 residues. Germline trimming cut 0 bases from V and 1 base from J; bases unmatched to any gene: 2. CDR3 region: CASSYSLAGAQETQYF. In nucleotides, the CDR3 is TGTGCCAGCAGTTACTCGCTAGCGGGAGCCCAAGAGACCCAGTACTTC.

CDR3 nucleotides: TGTGCCAGCAGCCACTCCCCGCAGGGAGATACGCAGTATTTT. Its translation is CASSHSPQGDTQYF. The chain links TRBV6-2 or TRBV6-3 to TRBJ2-3; TRBD1 might be the D (5 bases). The CDR3 contains 14 residues. Germline-derived CDR1 and CDR2 are MNHEY and SVGEGT. Deletions cut 6 bases from V and 5 bases from J, with 15 bases between.

The chain employs TRBV7-2 and TRBJ2-1; no reliable D call. This CDR3 has 13 amino acids. In germline, CDR1 is SGHTA, CDR2 FQGNSA. The germline V and J ends were trimmed by 8 bases and 3 bases, with 11 bases remaining between them. This CDR3 reads CASAQQLYNEQFF. CDR3 DNA: TGTGCCAGCGCTCAACAGCTCTACAATGAGCAGTTCTTC.